These 2 T cell receptor beta chains were sequenced from one sample in a study of cytomegalovirus exposure and HLA in healthy donors. PCR was performed using 60 Vbeta and 13 Jbeta primers. Measured with immunoSEQ multiplex PCR; TCRdb has only the in-frame clones, and not every one. The sample comprises around 100,000 clones, approximately 84% of which are singletons, and 2% to 2.5% rests with the top ten. Material: PBMCs. These receptors all come from a man in his late teens or twenties in good health and CMV-seronegative.

This sequence joins TRBV19 and TRBJ2-1; 9 bases line up with TRBD1. Germline-derived CDR1 and CDR2 are LNHDA and SQIVND (reference sequence). The CDR3 spans 16 residues. Trimming at V came to 4 bases and at J to 1 base, leaving 5 bases not matched to a gene. The CDR3 is CASSRIQGASYNEQFF. CDR3 coding DNA: TGTGCCAGTAGTAGGATACAGGGGGCATCCTACAATGAGCAGTTCTTC.

The rearrangement links TRBV28 to TRBJ1-2, with 8 bases matching TRBD1. The CDR3 totals 13 residues. Germline CDR1 is MDHEN and CDR2 is SYDVKM. V lost 6 bases and J lost 8; bases outside the gene matches: 8. The CDR3 DNA follows: TGTGCCAGCAGCTTTCAGGGGGCGGGAGGCTACACCTTC. Translation gives CASSFQGAGGYTF.